The 8 T cell receptor beta chains listed next were all sequenced from one sample in a study of shared clonotypes between healthy human individuals. Sequencing was performed with immunoSEQ multiplex PCR; in TCRdb, only in-frame clones are kept and a portion is missing. The repertoire has about 490,000 clones, 76% of them found once; the top ten carry under 15%. Sample: PBMCs. The receptors originated from a woman aged 35 to 49 in good health. Some clones in this sample may be carry-over from other donors' samples.

Here the CDR3 DNA reads TGCGCCAGCAGCTTGATTAGTGGTGAAAAACTGTTTTTT. The encoded protein is CASSLISGEKLFF. The genes are TRBV5-1 and TRBJ1-4; D not certain. CDR3 size: 13 residues. Germline V CDR1 and CDR2: SGHRS, YFSETQ. Trimming stripped 1 base from V and 7 bases from J, with 8 bases between.

Comments on this clone: Other DNA sequences within the sample encode an identical CDR3. The chain joins TRBV2 to TRBJ2-7; D perhaps matches TRBD2 (6 bases). The CDR3 length is 12 residues. Germline CDR1 and CDR2: SNHLY and FYNNEI. Trimming removed 6 bases from V and 4 bases from J, with 10 bases in between. The CDR3 sequence is CASRGSGYEQYF. The CDR3 DNA reads as TGTGCCAGCAGAGGTAGCGGATACGAGCAGTACTTC.

This clone was detected only once. This sequence joins TRBV6-5 and TRBJ2-2; tentatively, D is TRBD2 (7 bases). The CDR3 sequence is 15 residues long. Germline lookup yields CDR1 MNHEY and CDR2 SVGAGI. V dropped 5 bases and J dropped 6 bases, with 16 bases sitting between them. The CDR3 spells CASSRGAGEAGELFF. The CDR3, as DNA: TGTGCCAGCAGTCGGGGGGCGGGAGAGGCCGGGGAGCTGTTTTTT.

This chain links TRBV11-2 with TRBJ2-7; 7 nucleotides match TRBD1. J was trimmed by 3 bases and V by 1 base; bases with no gene match: 3. This CDR3 has 14 residues. Germline V gene data show CDR1 as SGHAT and CDR2 as FQNNGV. CDR3 in amino acids: CASSLGPGGYEQYF. CDR3 nucleotides: TGTGCCAGCAGCTTAGGCCCAGGGGGCTACGAGCAGTACTTC.

This sequence joins TRBV11-3 and TRBJ2-1; 10 bases are shared with TRBD1. CDR3 size: 16 residues. Germline trimming cut 5 bases from V and 4 bases from J; bases unmatched to any gene: 8. Germline values: CDR1 SGHNT, CDR2 YENEEA. As DNA, the CDR3 is TGTGCCAGCAGCGATAGGACAGGGGGAATTTACAATGAGCAGTTCTTC. Its translation is CASSDRTGGIYNEQFF.

The chain's CDR3 is CASSRFWRRETQYF. The CDR3 nucleotides read TGTGCCAGCAGCAGGTTTTGGAGACGAGAGACCCAGTACTTC. The rearrangement links TRBV21-1 to TRBJ2-5; the table gives TRBD2 as D, unverified against the DNA. TRBV21-1 is a pseudogene. The CDR3 totals 14 residues.

This clone came up many times. The chain links TRBV11-2 to TRBJ1-6; no reliable D call. CDR1 and CDR2 from the germline V gene are SGHAT and FQNNGV. Deletions cut 7 bases from V and 8 bases from J, with 12 bases between. CDR3 length: 13 amino acids. CDR3 protein: CASTLRTDSPLHF. In DNA form, the CDR3 reads TGTGCCAGCACCCTCAGGACGGATTCACCCCTCCACTTT.

The rearrangement uses TRBV10-2 and TRBJ2-6; D may be TRBD1 (5 bases). The germline V and J ends were trimmed by 3 bases and 0 bases, with 15 bases remaining between them. The CDR3 loop spans 18 amino acids. Germline assignment: CDR1 WSHSY and CDR2 SAAADI. CDR3 sequence (DNA): TGCGCCAGCAGTGAATTTGGGCAGGGTTACTCTGGGGCCAACGTCCTGACTTTC. Translating gives CASSEFGQGYSGANVLTF.